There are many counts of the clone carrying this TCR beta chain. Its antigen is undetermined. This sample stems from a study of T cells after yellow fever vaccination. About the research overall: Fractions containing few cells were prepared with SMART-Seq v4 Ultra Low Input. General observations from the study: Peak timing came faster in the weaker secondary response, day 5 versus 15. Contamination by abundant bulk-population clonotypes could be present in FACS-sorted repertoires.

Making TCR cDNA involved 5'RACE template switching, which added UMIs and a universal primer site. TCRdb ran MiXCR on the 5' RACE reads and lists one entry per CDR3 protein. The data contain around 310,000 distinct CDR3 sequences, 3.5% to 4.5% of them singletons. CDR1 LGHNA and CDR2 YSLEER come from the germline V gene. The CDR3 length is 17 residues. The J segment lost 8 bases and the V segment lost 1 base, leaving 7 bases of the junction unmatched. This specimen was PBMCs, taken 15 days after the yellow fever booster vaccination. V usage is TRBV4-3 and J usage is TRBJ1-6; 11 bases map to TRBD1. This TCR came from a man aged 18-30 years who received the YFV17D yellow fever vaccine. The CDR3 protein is CASSQVSPGQGDSPLHF. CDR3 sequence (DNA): TGCGCCAGCAGCCAAGTCAGTCCGGGACAGGGGGATTCACCCCTCCACTTT.